This T cell receptor (beta chain) is drawn from a study of read filtering for tumor transcriptome and immune sequencing. Study information: After DNase treatment, RNA was made into whole-transcriptome libraries.

This clonotype was detected many times. This library used 300 to 450 ng RNA and molecular barcoded adaptors spanning alpha/delta and beta/gamma chains. TCRdb itself ran the reads through MiXCR, one entry per CDR3 protein. This sample yields more than 55,000 distinct CDR3 sequences, of which roughly 19% are seen a single time; roughly a tenth belongs to the top ten. The trim removed 4 bases at V and 3 bases at J, leaving 5 bases unmatched. The length of the CDR3 is 16 residues. The germline CDR1 and CDR2 sequences are SQVTM and ANQGSEA. This receptor was taken from a donor aged 40 or over with multiple myeloma. The V and J genes are TRBV29-1 and TRBJ2-2, with 13 nucleotides matching TRBD2. Material for sequencing was a population of CD138-negative cells sorted from bone marrow. CDR3 nucleotide sequence: TGCAGCGTTGCTGGGACTAGCGGGGTGTACACCGGGGAGCTGTTTTTT. This codes for CSVAGTSGVYTGELFF.